This paragraph reports one T cell receptor (beta chain). What it binds is not known. The lymph nodes were axillary draining lymph nodes from breast cancer patients. TCRdb passed the multiplex PCR reads through MiXCR, listing each CDR3 protein once. The sample holds over 150,000 distinct CDR3 sequences, roughly a third seen once. The data originate from a study of breast tumors, draining lymph nodes, adjacent tissues. Points from the study as a whole: Tumors had less TCR diversity than lymph nodes, more than nontumor tissue.

Trimming removed 0 bases at V and 4 bases at J, with 7 bases between. Per germline, CDR1 MNHNS and CDR2 SASEGT. There are 13 residues in the CDR3. This clonotype originated in a female donor with breast cancer. Some clones in this sample may be carry-over from other donors' samples. V is TRBV6-1 and J is TRBJ2-7, with D uncertain. The sequenced material came from axillary lymph node tissue. CDR3 sequence: CASSEAPPYEQYF. The CDR3 DNA sequence: TGTGCCAGCAGTGAAGCTCCGCCATACGAGCAGTACTTC.